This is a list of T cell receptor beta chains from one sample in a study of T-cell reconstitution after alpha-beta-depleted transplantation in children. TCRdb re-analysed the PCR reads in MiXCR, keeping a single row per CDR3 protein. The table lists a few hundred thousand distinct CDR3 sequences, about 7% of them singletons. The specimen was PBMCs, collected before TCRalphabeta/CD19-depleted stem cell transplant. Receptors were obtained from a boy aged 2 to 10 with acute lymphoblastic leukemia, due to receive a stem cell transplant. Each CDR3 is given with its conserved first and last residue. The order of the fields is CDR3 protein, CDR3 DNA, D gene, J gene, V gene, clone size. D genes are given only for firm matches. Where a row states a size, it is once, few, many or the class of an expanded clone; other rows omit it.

CASQASTDTQYF,TGTGCCAGCCAAGCTAGCACAGATACGCAGTATTTT,NA,TRBJ2-3,TRBV28,many
CASSLETASYEQYF,TGTGCCAGCAGCTTAGAGACGGCCTCCTACGAGCAGTACTTC,NA,TRBJ2-7,TRBV7-9,many
CASSPGDSGMETQYF,TGTGCCAGCAGCCCGGGGGACAGCGGCATGGAGACCCAGTACTTC,NA,TRBJ2-5,TRBV11-2,few
CASSLYRQLDNEQFF,TGTGCCAGCAGCTTATATCGACAGCTGGACAATGAGCAGTTCTTC,NA,TRBJ2-1,TRBV7-8,few
CASSDNAEPGTPAYEQYF,TGTGCCAGCAGTGATAACGCCGAACCGGGGACACCAGCCTACGAGCAGTACTTC,NA,TRBJ2-7,TRBV2,many
CASSKTSGGRYEQYF,TGTGCCAGCAGTAAAACTAGCGGGGGGCGCTACGAGCAGTACTTC,TRBD2,TRBJ2-7,TRBV12-3/TRBV12-4,few
CASSADSLMTGELFF,TGTGCCAGCAGCGCCGACAGCTTAATGACCGGGGAGCTGTTTTTT,NA,TRBJ2-2,TRBV5-4,many
CASSLGLGGLTDTQYF,TGTGCCAGCAGTTTGGGCCTCGGGGGCCTCACAGATACGCAGTATTTT,NA,TRBJ2-3,TRBV28,many
CASRGGGPGNTIYF,TGTGCCAGCAGGGGTGGGGGTCCTGGAAACACCATATATTTT,NA,TRBJ1-3,TRBV27,NA
CASSAVASGGRLETQYF,TGTGCCAGCAGCGCCGTAGCTAGCGGGGGGCGATTGGAGACCCAGTACTTC,TRBD2,TRBJ2-5,TRBV7-2,few
CASSLTTESYEQYF,TGTGCCAGCAGTTTAACGACTGAGTCCTACGAGCAGTACTTC,NA,TRBJ2-7,TRBV27,many
CASSLSPQETQYF,TGTGCCAGCAGTTTGTCCCCGCAAGAGACCCAGTACTTC,NA,TRBJ2-5,TRBV27,many
CASRDRSGLYEQYF,TGTGCCAGCAGGGACAGGAGTGGTCTCTACGAGCAGTACTTC,TRBD1,TRBJ2-7,TRBV7-2,few
CASSGTAVYGYTF,TGTGCCAGCAGCGGGACAGCAGTTTATGGCTACACCTTC,TRBD1,TRBJ1-2,TRBV12-3/TRBV12-4,NA
CASRQWTGEAFF,TGTGCCAGCAGACAATGGACAGGAGAAGCTTTCTTT,TRBD1,TRBJ1-1,TRBV12-3/TRBV12-4,many
CASSFYVQGISGNTIYF,TGTGCCAGCAGCTTCTACGTACAGGGAATCTCTGGAAACACCATATATTTT,NA,TRBJ1-3,TRBV7-2,many
CASGHEGSHGYTF,TGTGCCAGCGGCCACGAGGGAAGTCACGGCTACACCTTC,NA,TRBJ1-2,TRBV2,NA
CATRDWTEQETQYF,TGTGCCACCAGGGACTGGACAGAGCAAGAGACCCAGTACTTC,NA,TRBJ2-5,TRBV24-1,many
CASSVLAGPYNEQFF,TGTGCCAGCAGCGTTTTAGCGGGACCCTACAATGAGCAGTTCTTC,TRBD2,TRBJ2-1,TRBV9,many
CATRVGLTNTEAFF,TGTGCCACTAGGGTGGGACTCACCAACACTGAAGCTTTCTTT,NA,TRBJ1-1,TRBV2,NA
CASSLDSGVVQPQHF,TGTGCCAGCAGCTTGGACAGCGGAGTGGTTCAGCCCCAGCATTTT,NA,TRBJ1-5,TRBV7-9,NA
CAISVQGARNTEAFF,TGTGCCATCAGTGTACAGGGGGCCAGGAACACTGAAGCTTTCTTT,TRBD1,TRBJ1-1,TRBV10-3,many
CAISESELDSSYEQYF,TGTGCCATCAGTGAGTCCGAACTAGATAGTTCGTACGAGCAGTACTTC,NA,TRBJ2-7,TRBV10-3,few
CASSLVAMGTDTQYF,TGTGCCAGCAGCTTAGTCGCTATGGGCACAGATACGCAGTATTTT,NA,TRBJ2-3,TRBV11-2,few
CASSFRQAWGSSEQYF,TGTGCCAGCAGCTTCCGACAGGCCTGGGGTTCATCCGAGCAGTACTTC,NA,TRBJ2-7,TRBV21-1,many
CASSFRIRDSRGQPQHF,TGTGCCAGCAGTTTCCGCATCCGGGACTCCCGGGGTCAGCCCCAGCATTTT,NA,TRBJ1-5,TRBV28,NA
CASSLPVGIAKNIQYF,TGTGCCAGCAGCTTACCCGTGGGTATAGCCAAAAACATTCAGTACTTC,NA,TRBJ2-4,TRBV7-9,many
CSVAAVRDRLRNEQFF,TGCAGCGTGGCCGCGGTCCGGGACAGACTCCGGAATGAGCAGTTCTTC,TRBD1,TRBJ2-1,TRBV29-1,NA
CSAKTRDDYGYTF,TGCAGTGCAAAGACCAGGGACGACTATGGCTACACCTTC,NA,TRBJ1-2,TRBV20-1,few
CATSDFTGGFYNEQFF,TGTGCCACCAGTGATTTCACGGGAGGGTTCTACAATGAGCAGTTCTTC,TRBD2,TRBJ2-1,TRBV24-1,many
CASSWGVQGDTQYF,TGCGCCAGCAGCTGGGGGGTTCAAGGAGATACGCAGTATTTT,NA,TRBJ2-3,TRBV5-1,many
CASSNPSGGFEQYF,TGTGCCAGCAGTAACCCCTCAGGGGGGTTTGAGCAGTACTTC,NA,TRBJ2-7,TRBV6-5,NA
CASSEGRNTEAFF,TGCGCCAGCAGTGAGGGTAGGAACACTGAAGCTTTCTTT,NA,TRBJ1-1,TRBV10-2,few
CASSLPGGDTEAFF,TGTGCCAGCAGCTTACCGGGGGGGGACACTGAAGCTTTCTTT,NA,TRBJ1-1,TRBV7-2,few
CASSLGDGSYEQYF,TGCGCCAGCAGCTTGGGAGACGGATCCTACGAGCAGTACTTC,NA,TRBJ2-7,TRBV5-1,many
CSVGQGLYTGELFF,TGCAGCGTTGGACAGGGCCTCTACACCGGGGAGCTGTTTTTT,TRBD1,TRBJ2-2,TRBV29-1,many
CASSLVAGRDTEAFF,TGTGCCAGCAGCTTGGTAGCAGGCAGGGACACTGAAGCTTTCTTT,NA,TRBJ1-1,TRBV5-5,NA
CASSPPPLAVNEQFF,TGTGCCAGCAGCCCTCCACCACTAGCGGTCAATGAGCAGTTCTTC,TRBD2,TRBJ2-1,TRBV7-2,many
CASSSLADSSYNEQFF,TGTGCCAGCAGTTCCCTTGCGGATAGCTCCTACAATGAGCAGTTCTTC,NA,TRBJ2-1,TRBV28,NA
CASSLVPGAYEQYF,TGTGCCAGCAGCTTAGTTCCGGGGGCCTACGAGCAGTACTTC,NA,TRBJ2-7,TRBV13,few
CASSIVAPPEETQYF,TGTGCCAGTAGTATAGTCGCGCCTCCCGAAGAGACCCAGTACTTC,NA,TRBJ2-5,TRBV19,few
CASSFLSGTGYETQYF,TGTGCCAGCAGCTTTCTTTCCGGGACAGGCTATGAGACCCAGTACTTC,TRBD1,TRBJ2-5,TRBV5-6,many
CASTPRGTEQYF,TGTGCCAGCACCCCCCGGGGAACCGAGCAGTACTTC,NA,TRBJ2-7,TRBV28,many
CAIQPSYNEQFF,TGTGCCATCCAGCCGTCCTACAATGAGCAGTTCTTC,NA,TRBJ2-1,TRBV2,many
CASSPGTDGMGETQYF,TGCGCCAGCAGCCCAGGGACAGATGGGATGGGAGAGACCCAGTACTTC,TRBD1,TRBJ2-5,TRBV5-1,many
CACCFGSATSGDTGELFF,TGTGCCTGCTGTTTTGGGTCCGCGACTAGCGGGGACACCGGGGAGCTGTTTTTT,TRBD2,TRBJ2-2,TRBV3-1,NA
CASSYTFPGQGFYEQYF,TGTGCCAGCAGTTACACCTTTCCGGGACAGGGGTTTTACGAGCAGTACTTC,TRBD1,TRBJ2-7,TRBV6-5,NA
CASRPTGYSNQPQHF,TGTGCCAGTAGGCCGACAGGGTATAGCAATCAGCCCCAGCATTTT,TRBD1,TRBJ1-5,TRBV19,many
CASSEQGYNEQFF,TGTGCCAGCAGTGAACAGGGCTACAATGAGCAGTTCTTC,NA,TRBJ2-1,TRBV2,many
CASSSAVGTKNIQYF,TGTGCCAGCAGTTCCGCAGTTGGTACCAAAAACATTCAGTACTTC,NA,TRBJ2-4,TRBV28,NA
CSARDRPGGPGNGELFF,TGCAGTGCTAGAGATCGGCCGGGAGGGCCGGGGAACGGGGAGCTGTTTTTT,TRBD2,TRBJ2-2,TRBV20-1,many
CASSQGDPWTGANVLTF,TGTGCCAGCAGCCAGGGGGACCCCTGGACCGGGGCCAACGTCCTGACTTTC,NA,TRBJ2-6,TRBV3-1,NA
CSVSGGPLYGYTF,TGCAGCGTTTCGGGGGGGCCCCTCTATGGCTACACCTTC,NA,TRBJ1-2,TRBV29-1,NA
CASSKVGGSDTGELFF,TGTGCCAGCAGCAAAGTCGGAGGGAGCGACACCGGGGAGCTGTTTTTT,NA,TRBJ2-2,TRBV21-1,many
CASSLLSIGTANNQPQHF,TGTGCCAGCAGTTTATTGTCTATCGGGACAGCGAACAATCAGCCCCAGCATTTT,TRBD1,TRBJ1-5,TRBV28,few
CASSPTNSRSYNEQFF,TGTGCCAGCAGCCCAACCAACTCCCGCTCCTACAATGAGCAGTTCTTC,NA,TRBJ2-1,TRBV7-9,NA
CASSRTALSYGYTF,TGTGCCAGCAGTCGGACTGCGCTAAGCTATGGCTACACCTTC,NA,TRBJ1-2,TRBV6-2/TRBV6-3,NA
CASSPGAGGRDEQYF,TGTGCCAGCAGTCCCGGGGCAGGGGGACGGGATGAGCAGTACTTC,TRBD1,TRBJ2-7,TRBV28,few
CSVRDSPLEQYF,TGCAGCGTCCGGGACAGTCCTCTCGAGCAGTACTTC,TRBD1,TRBJ2-7,TRBV29-1,many
CSAREGGGADTQYF,TGCAGTGCTAGAGAGGGGGGGGGCGCAGATACGCAGTATTTT,NA,TRBJ2-3,TRBV20-1,few